This T cell receptor beta chain is from a study of blood T cell repertoires in COVID-19. As originally analysed: Amplification with reference gene primers provided the estimates of nucleated cell counts. The protocol was immunoSEQ multiplex PCR, while the TCRdb copy is restricted to in-frame clones and leaves out a portion. The D gene and trimming were derived from the DNA, and the V and J assignments and clone size from that table. Of under 130,000 clones listed, 81% are singletons. Germline CDR1 MDHEN, CDR2 SYDVKM. Trimming stripped 5 bases from V and 7 bases from J, with 11 bases between. CDR3 size: 12 residues.

Sequencing was done on a sample of peripheral blood. The sequence was obtained from a man at least 80 years old with acute or convalescent COVID-19. The J gene is TRBJ1-1, the V gene TRBV28; possible D gene TRBD1, 5 bases. The CDR3 DNA reads as TGTGCCAGCAGTCCAGGGCCGAGTGAAGCTTTCTTT. Residues: CASSPGPSEAFF.